The entry that follows covers one T cell receptor (beta chain) sequence. V shed 7 bases and J shed 8 bases, with 23 bases lying between them. Germline CDR1 reads MNHNS; CDR2 reads SASEGT. This CDR3 is built from 15 residues. The entry originates in a study of blood T cell repertoires in COVID-19. Looking at the study overall: Samples taken during acute and convalescent COVID-19 were collected in the United States, Italy and Spain. T cells, B-cell-depleted T cells, or PBMCs supplied cDNA or gDNA.

Original analysis: Reference gene primer amplification gave nucleated cell count estimates. Profiling relied on immunoSEQ multiplex PCR, and the TCRdb table lists in-frame clones only, not all of them. V and J calls and clone size come straight from that table; D and trimming were deduced from the DNA. The sample includes around 200,000 clones, roughly 80% seen only once; the top ten take around 9.3%. Sequencing input: peripheral blood. The V and J genes are TRBV6-1 and TRBJ1-2; D is undetermined. The source is a woman older than 75 with acute or convalescent COVID-19. CDR3 nucleotides: TGTGCCAGCAACGACTGGGAGGGCCCCCTTAAAGGCTACACCTTC. Translated, it gives CASNDWEGPLKGYTF.